A single sample is the source of the 26 T cell receptor beta chains below, sequenced in a study of shared clonotypes between healthy human individuals. The data were produced by immunoSEQ multiplex PCR, yet TCRdb's version contains in-frame clones alone and is incomplete. In the table there are roughly 2.5 million clones, around nine tenths of which are singletons. The specimen sequenced was naive CD4+ T cells sorted from blood. The subset denotes: CD45RA+ positively selected. All receptors derive from a man aged 18 to 29 in good health.

The chain is built from TRBV25-1 and TRBJ2-1, with 12 bases matching TRBD2. The CDR3 covers 16 residues. CDR1 and CDR2 (germline): MGHDK, SYGVNS. V lost 4 bases to trimming and J lost 9 bases; unmatched junction nucleotides: 10. The chain's CDR3 is CASSAFRLAGVSEQFF. As DNA, the CDR3 is TGTGCCAGCAGTGCCTTTCGACTAGCGGGAGTTTCTGAGCAGTTCTTC.

This chain uses TRBV4-1 with TRBJ1-1, with D possibly matching TRBD1 (5 bases). V was pared by 4 bases and J by 4 bases, with 22 bases between. Germline CDR1 is MGHRA and CDR2 is YSYEKL. This CDR3 contains 17 residues. The CDR3 DNA sequence: TGCGCCAGCAGCCCTCCGGGACCGTCCCTCGAAGGCACTGAAGCTTTCTTT. This gives the protein CASSPPGPSLEGTEAFF.

V is TRBV2 and J is TRBJ1-1; D remains ambiguous. CDR1 and CDR2 from the germline V gene are SNHLY and FYNNEI. Trimming removed 2 bases at V and 1 base at J, with 8 bases between. The CDR3 has 14 amino acids. The CDR3 loop reads CASSETPGNTEAFF. Here the CDR3 DNA reads TGTGCCAGCAGTGAAACCCCAGGGAACACTGAAGCTTTCTTT.

V is TRBV6-1 and J is TRBJ2-7; D gene uncertain. Trimming removed 8 bases at V and 12 bases at J, with 20 bases between. CDR3 length: 12 amino acids. In germline, CDR1 is MNHNS, CDR2 SASEGT. The CDR3 DNA reads TGTGCCAGCTTTGTCCCTCCGGGCAGCATGTACTTC. This translates into CASFVPPGSMYF.

Remarks on this clone: The same CDR3 can be traced to other DNA sequences in this sample. The chain recombines TRBV6-1 with TRBJ2-2, with D uncertain. Germline loops: CDR1 MNHNS, CDR2 SASEGT. This CDR3 has 15 residues. V was shortened by 4 bases and J by 0 bases, with 9 bases between the two germline ends. The CDR3 here is CASSVGSANTGELFF. CDR3 DNA: TGTGCCAGCAGTGTGGGCAGCGCGAACACCGGGGAGCTGTTTTTT.

The rearrangement joins TRBV30 to TRBJ2-5; D gene uncertain. There are 11 residues in the CDR3. In germline, CDR1 is GTSNPN, CDR2 SVGIG (reference sequence). The V gene lost 2 bases and the J gene lost 1 base, with 2 bases spanning the gap. The CDR3 reads CAWSTQETQYF. CDR3 sequence (DNA): TGTGCCTGGAGTACCCAAGAGACCCAGTACTTC. Full variable domain (missing parts from reference TRBV30 and TRBJ2-5): SQTIHQWPATLVQPVGSPLSLECTVEGTSNPNLYWYRQAAGRGLQLLFYSVGIGQISSEVPQNLSASRPQDRQFILSSKKLLLSDSGFYLCAWSTQETQYFGPGTRLLVL.

V and J are TRBV6-4 and TRBJ2-7, with 8 bases identical to TRBD1. The CDR3 contains 14 residues. In germline, CDR1 is MRHNA, CDR2 SNTAGT. J was trimmed by 2 bases and V by 4 bases; bases with no gene match: 4. Here the CDR3 reads CASSGGQATYEQYF. CDR3 in DNA: TGTGCCAGCAGTGGGGGACAGGCGACCTACGAGCAGTACTTC.

The V gene is TRBV5-4, the J gene TRBJ2-2; D is uncertain. The CDR3 spans 14 residues. Germline V gene sequence: CDR1 SGHNT, CDR2 YYREEE (reference sequence). V lost 0 bases and J lost 3, with 6 bases in between. DNA for the CDR3: TGTGCCAGCAGCTTGGACACTTACACCGGGGAGCTGTTTTTT. This translates into CASSLDTYTGELFF.

V is TRBV5-6 and J is TRBJ1-5; D call uncertain. There are 15 residues in the CDR3. The germline CDR1 and CDR2 sequences are SGHDT and YYEEEE. V dropped 0 bases and J dropped 2 bases, with 9 bases sitting between them. In DNA form, the CDR3 reads TGTGCCAGCAGCTTGGGAGGGTGGGGCAATCAGCCCCAGCATTTT. Translation: CASSLGGWGNQPQHF.

The chain recombines TRBV6-1 with TRBJ2-7; D perhaps matches TRBD2 (5 bases). There are 13 residues in the CDR3. Between the trimmed V and J ends, which lost 2 bases and 6 bases, there was a span of 11 bases. From germline, CDR1 is MNHNS and CDR2 SASEGT. The CDR3: CASSEFRGGEQYF. CDR3 bases: TGTGCCAGCAGTGAATTTCGGGGTGGCGAGCAGTACTTC.

V is TRBV28 and J is TRBJ1-2, with a possible D match to TRBD1 (6 bases). The CDR3 sequence is 14 residues long. From germline, CDR1 is MDHEN and CDR2 SYDVKM. V was clipped by 7 bases and J by 7 bases, with 19 bases between them. The CDR3 sequence is CASIASSLQGGYTF. The DNA for the CDR3 is TGTGCCAGCATCGCTAGCTCCCTACAGGGTGGCTACACCTTC.

J is TRBJ1-5 and V is TRBV19; maybe TRBD1 (5 bases). Trimming took 3 bases from V and 11 from J, leaving 11 bases between them. CDR1 is LNHDA, CDR2 SQIVND, per germline (reference sequence). CDR3 length: 12 amino acids. CDR3 nucleotide sequence: TGTGCCAGTAGTATCGGGGGTCTCGCCCAGCATTTT. Its protein product is CASSIGGLAQHF.

In this sample, this clone turned up once. The gene calls are TRBV10-2 and TRBJ1-3; D unclear. The germline CDR1 and CDR2 sequences are WSHSY and SAAADI. V was shortened by 3 bases and J by 0 bases, with 3 bases between the two germline ends. CDR3 length equals 13 residues. The CDR3 bases are TGCGCCAGCAGTGATAGCTCTGGAAACACCATATATTTT. Amino acid sequence: CASSDSSGNTIYF.

This chain connects TRBV6-5 to TRBJ2-2; 7 bases are shared with TRBD1. Germline V gene sequence: CDR1 MNHEY, CDR2 SVGAGI. The V segment lost 6 bases and the J segment 7 bases; nucleotides outside the gene matches: 5. The CDR3 is 13 residues long. CDR3 loop: CASRLQGNGELFF. CDR3 coding DNA: TGTGCCAGCAGGTTACAGGGGAACGGGGAGCTGTTTTTT.

The chain carries TRBV9 and TRBJ2-3, with D possibly being TRBD2 (5 bases). Deletions cut 0 bases from V and 4 bases from J, with 12 bases between. The CDR3 contains 15 residues. Germline assignment: CDR1 SGDLS and CDR2 YYNGEE. CDR3 amino acids: CASSVAVGGSDTQYF. The CDR3 coding sequence is TGTGCCAGCAGCGTAGCCGTAGGAGGTTCAGATACGCAGTATTTT.

CDR3 residues: CASSPDRGLTEKLFF. In DNA form, the CDR3 reads TGCGCCAGCAGCCCCGACAGGGGGCTAACCGAAAAACTGTTTTTT. The chain has TRBV5-1 and TRBJ1-4; 10 nucleotides align to TRBD1. V lost 4 bases to trimming and J lost 8 bases; unmatched junction nucleotides: 8. The CDR3 is 15 residues long. From germline, CDR1 is SGHRS and CDR2 YFSETQ.

The chain combines TRBV5-1 with TRBJ2-7, with D uncertain. This CDR3 is built from 14 residues. V was shortened by 2 bases and J by 3 bases, with 12 bases between the two germline ends. Germline V gene lookup returns CDR1 SGHRS and CDR2 YFSETQ. In DNA, the CDR3 is TGCGCCAGCAGCTTTGTAGGTGCTGGCTACGAGCAGTACTTC. Translated: CASSFVGAGYEQYF.

The gene calls are TRBV7-2 and TRBJ1-2, with D possibly being TRBD1 (5 bases). The germline CDR1 and CDR2 sequences are SGHTA and FQGNSA. The CDR3 has 14 residues. Trimming stripped 5 bases from V and 4 bases from J, with 14 bases between. The CDR3 bases are TGTGCCAGCAGCGGCCGGGACTTTGCCTATGGCTACACCTTC. This encodes CASSGRDFAYGYTF. The full variable domain, its missing parts supplied by reference TRBV7-2 and TRBJ1-2, is GAGVSQSPSNKVTEKGKDVELRCDPISGHTALYWYRQSLGQGLEFLIYFQGNSAPDKSGLPSDRFSAERTGGSVSTLTIQRTQQEDSAVYLCASSGRDFAYGYTFGSGTRLTVV.

This clone was counted only a few times. The chain is built from TRBV6-5 and TRBJ2-2, with D uncertain. CDR3 length equals 13 residues. From germline, CDR1 is MNHEY and CDR2 SVGAGI. Trimming took off 6 bases at V and 7 bases at J, with 12 bases between the two ends. For the CDR3, the DNA is TGTGCCAGCAGGGCACCAGTAGTCGGGGAGCTGTTTTTT. This translates into CASRAPVVGELFF.

The chain couples TRBV6-1 to TRBJ2-7; possible D gene TRBD2, 7 bases. The germline V gene has CDR1 MNHNS and CDR2 SASEGT. V lost 2 bases to trimming and J lost 6 bases, with 14 bases between them. The CDR3 runs 14 residues. Here the CDR3 DNA reads TGTGCCAGCAGTGAACGTGGGGGGGGGCTCGAGCAGTACTTC. Translation gives CASSERGGGLEQYF.

The chain recombines TRBV6-1 with TRBJ1-2; maybe TRBD1 (5 bases). The CDR3 extends over 12 amino acids. V dropped 8 bases and J dropped 0 bases, with 7 bases sitting between them. CDR1 MNHNS and CDR2 SASEGT come from the germline V gene. CDR3 coding DNA: TGTGCCAGCTCCAGGGCTAACTATGGCTACACCTTC. It encodes CASSRANYGYTF.

This chain uses TRBV5-1 with TRBJ2-3, with D tentatively TRBD1 (6 bases). V gave up 3 bases and J gave up 1 base, with 12 bases separating them. The CDR3 extends over 15 amino acids. Germline loops: CDR1 SGHRS, CDR2 YFSETQ. The CDR3, as DNA: TGCGCCAGCAGCTATGGACAGACAGGCACAGATACGCAGTATTTT. Protein sequence: CASSYGQTGTDTQYF.

V is TRBV6-5 and J is TRBJ1-6, with D unclear. CDR1 is MNHEY and CDR2 is SVGAGI in the germline V gene. V lost 6 bases to trimming and J lost 9 bases, with 12 bases between them. The length of the CDR3 is 13 residues. CDR3 sequence reads: CASSVEFASPLHF. CDR3 coding DNA: TGTGCCAGCAGCGTGGAGTTCGCTTCACCCCTCCACTTT.

In its sample, this clone was seen once. The chain has TRBV18 and TRBJ1-3; D is unclear. V shed 2 bases and J shed 0 bases, with 8 bases lying between them. The V gene's germline CDR1 is KGHSH and CDR2 LQKENI. This CDR3 has 15 amino acids. CDR3 sequence (DNA): TGTGCCAGCTCACCAGGACTGGGCTCTGGAAACACCATATATTTT. Its translation is CASSPGLGSGNTIYF.

The chain recombines TRBV5-1 with TRBJ1-2, with D hard to call. The CDR3 totals 12 residues. The V gene's germline CDR1 is SGHRS and CDR2 YFSETQ. V was pared by 5 bases and J by 2 bases, with 7 bases between. CDR3 residues: CASRPENYGYTF. The CDR3 nucleotides read TGCGCCAGCAGGCCAGAAAACTATGGCTACACCTTC.

The V and J genes are TRBV30 and TRBJ2-7; 7 bases are shared with TRBD2. This CDR3 contains 14 residues. The ends lost 4 bases at V and 1 base at J; junction bases unmatched: 7. Germline V gives CDR1 GTSNPN, CDR2 SVGIG (reference sequence). The CDR3 region is CAWTSGLLSYEQYF. DNA of the CDR3: TGTGCCTGGACTAGCGGACTTCTTTCCTACGAGCAGTACTTC.